This T cell receptor beta chain was documented in a study of shared clonotypes between healthy human individuals. Study summary: The study drew on two women and a few men aged 18 to 49 as donors. Researchers assigned three CD4 naive, three CD4 memory, two CD8 naive and one CD8 memory plate to each donor.

Germline V gives CDR1 SNHLY, CDR2 FYNNEI. The CDR3 length is 12 residues. Trimming pared 6 bases from V and 4 bases from J, leaving 9 bases between. For this clone: What it recognizes is unknown.

Broader study findings: Only a few donors were included, so the genetic and exposure-history diversity represented was limited.

Per the original methods: Filtering was not the same, since immunoSEQ gave junction-only sequences without quality scores. The method was immunoSEQ multiplex PCR; TCRdb's version includes in-frame clones alone and lacks a portion of them. That table is the source of V, J and clone size, and D and trimming were worked out from the DNA. The sample lists some 1,100,000 clones, 78% occurring once. Sequenced sample: memory CD4+ T cells from PBMCs. Subset: CD45RA-negative fraction. The chain carries TRBV2 and TRBJ2-5; D unresolved. The clonotype was recovered from a man aged 18-30 years in good health. Some clones in this sample may be carry-over from other donors' samples. The CDR3 DNA follows: TGTGCCAGCAGCGGATGGGGAGAGACCCAGTACTTC. Amino acids: CASSGWGETQYF.